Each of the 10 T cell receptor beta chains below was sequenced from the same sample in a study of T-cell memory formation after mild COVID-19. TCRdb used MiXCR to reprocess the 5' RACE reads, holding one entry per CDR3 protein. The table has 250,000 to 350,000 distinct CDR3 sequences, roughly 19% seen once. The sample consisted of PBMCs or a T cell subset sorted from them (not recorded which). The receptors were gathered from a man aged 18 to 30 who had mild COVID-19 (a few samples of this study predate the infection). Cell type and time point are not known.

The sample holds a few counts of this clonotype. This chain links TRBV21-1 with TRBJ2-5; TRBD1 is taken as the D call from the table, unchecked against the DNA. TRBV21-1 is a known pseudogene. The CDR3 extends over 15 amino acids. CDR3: CASSKAGRTEETQYF. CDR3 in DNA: TGTGCCAGCAGCAAAGCAGGGCGTACGGAAGAGACCCAGTACTTC.

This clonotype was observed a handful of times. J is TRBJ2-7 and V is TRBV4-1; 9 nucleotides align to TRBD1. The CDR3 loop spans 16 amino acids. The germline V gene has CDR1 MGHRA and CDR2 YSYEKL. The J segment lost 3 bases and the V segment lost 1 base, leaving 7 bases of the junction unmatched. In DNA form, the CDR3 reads TGCGCCAGCAGCCAAGTCTACGGGACAGGGAGCTACGAGCAGTACTTC. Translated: CASSQVYGTGSYEQYF.

The CDR3 loop is CASSYSSGTGDSPLHF. The DNA of the CDR3 is TGTGCCAGCAGTTACTCGTCTGGGACAGGGGATTCACCCCTCCACTTT. The V call is TRBV6-5, the J call TRBJ1-6, with 10 bases identical to TRBD1. After removal of 0 bases from V and 8 bases from J, the junction contained 4 bases not matched to a gene. CDR1 MNHEY and CDR2 SVGAGI come from the germline V gene. The CDR3 is 16 amino acids.

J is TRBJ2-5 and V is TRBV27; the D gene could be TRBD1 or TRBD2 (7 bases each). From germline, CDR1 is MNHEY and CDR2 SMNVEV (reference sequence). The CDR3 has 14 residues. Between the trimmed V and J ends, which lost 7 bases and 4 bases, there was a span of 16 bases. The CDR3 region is CASISGGERETQYF. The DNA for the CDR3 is TGTGCCAGCATCTCAGGGGGGGAACGAGAGACCCAGTACTTC.

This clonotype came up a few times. The CDR3: CASSILAGTDTQYF. In DNA, the CDR3 is TGTGCCAGCAGTATACTAGCGGGCACAGATACGCAGTATTTT. The J gene is TRBJ2-3, the V gene TRBV12-3 or TRBV12-4; TRBD2 matches at 8 bases. V lost 5 bases and J lost 1; bases outside the gene matches: 2. The CDR3 loop spans 14 amino acids.

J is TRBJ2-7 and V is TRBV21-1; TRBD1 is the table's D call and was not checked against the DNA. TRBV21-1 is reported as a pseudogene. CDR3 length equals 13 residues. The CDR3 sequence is CASSKGTTYEQYV. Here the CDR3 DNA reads TGTGCCAGCAGCAAGGGGACAACCTACGAGCAGTACGTC.

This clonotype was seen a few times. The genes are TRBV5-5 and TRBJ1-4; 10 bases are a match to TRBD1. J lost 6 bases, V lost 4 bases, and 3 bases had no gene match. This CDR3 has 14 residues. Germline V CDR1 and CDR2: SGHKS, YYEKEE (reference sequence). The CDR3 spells CASSRTGGYEKLFF. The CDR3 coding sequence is TGTGCCAGCAGCCGGACAGGGGGGTATGAAAAACTGTTTTTT.

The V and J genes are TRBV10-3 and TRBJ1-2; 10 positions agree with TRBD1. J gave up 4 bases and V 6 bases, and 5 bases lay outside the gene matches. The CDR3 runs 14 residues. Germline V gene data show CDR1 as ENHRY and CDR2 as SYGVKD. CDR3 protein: CAIRGQGSSYGYTF. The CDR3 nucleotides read TGTGCCATCAGGGGACAGGGGAGCTCCTATGGCTACACCTTC.

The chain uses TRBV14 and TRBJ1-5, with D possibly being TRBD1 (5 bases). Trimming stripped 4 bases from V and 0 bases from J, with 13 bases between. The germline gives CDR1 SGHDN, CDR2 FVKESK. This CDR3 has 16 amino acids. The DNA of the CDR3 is TGTGCCAGCAGCCGCACCAGGGCTTATAGCAATCAGCCCCAGCATTTT. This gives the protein CASSRTRAYSNQPQHF. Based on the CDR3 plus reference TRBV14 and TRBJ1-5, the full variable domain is EAGVTQFPSHSVIEKGQTVTLRCDPISGHDNLYWYRRVMGKEIKFLLHFVKESKQDESGMPNNRFLAERTGGTYSTLKVQPAELEDSGVYFCASSRTRAYSNQPQHFGDGTRLSIL.

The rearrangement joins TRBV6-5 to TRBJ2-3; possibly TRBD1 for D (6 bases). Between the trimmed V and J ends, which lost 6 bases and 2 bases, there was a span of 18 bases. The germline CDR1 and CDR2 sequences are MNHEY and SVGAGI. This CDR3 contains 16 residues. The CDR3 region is CASRRYRDLDTDTQYF. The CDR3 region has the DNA TGTGCCAGCAGACGATACAGGGACCTTGACACAGATACGCAGTATTTT.